These 3 T cell receptor beta chains share one sample of origin, sequenced in a study of a mutant IDH1 vaccine in newly diagnosed glioma. Some clones are missing from TCRdb's copy, which holds only in-frame ones; the method was immunoSEQ multiplex PCR. The sample has 69,000 or so clones; 70% to 90% are singletons. These receptors' antigens are unknown. Regarding time point: week 35, safety follow-up. Alongside topical imiquimod, each dose of vaccine comprised 300 ug of mutant IDH1 20-mer peptide. Sequences were derived from PBMCs, sampled from a glioma patient whose treatment included an IDH1 peptide vaccine. These receptors were taken from a man younger than 45 with glioma.

The rearrangement joins TRBV28 to TRBJ1-1; no reliable D call. Germline V CDR1 and CDR2: MDHEN, SYDVKM. CDR3 length: 14 residues. The V gene lost 5 bases and the J gene lost 4 bases, with 14 bases spanning the gap. The CDR3 region is CASSLARQGTEAFF. The CDR3 region has the DNA TGTGCCAGCAGTCTGGCCCGTCAAGGCACTGAAGCTTTCTTT. Complete variable domain (other parts from reference TRBV28 and TRBJ1-1): DVKVTQSSRYLVKRTGEKVFLECVQDMDHENMFWYRQDPGLGLRLIYFSYDVKMKEKGDIPEGYSVSREKKERFSLILESASTNQTSMYLCASSLARQGTEAFFGQGTRLTVV.

V and J are TRBV9 and TRBJ2-5; D not resolved. The J call may be mistaken, given a closer DNA end match to TRBJ2-7. The germline V gene has CDR1 SGDLS and CDR2 YYNGEE. The CDR3 is 15 amino acids. For the CDR3, the DNA is TGTGCCAGCAGCGTAGGGGCTAGGTCAGACTACGAGCAGTACTTC. As protein: CASSVGARSDYEQYF.

The chain carries TRBV7-6 and TRBJ2-7; 9 bases agree with TRBD2. Germline V gives CDR1 SGHVS, CDR2 FNYEAQ. Trimming took 5 bases from V and 2 from J; bases not matched to a gene: 4. The CDR3 is 14 residues long. CDR3 sequence: CASSPSGAAYEQYF. In DNA form, the CDR3 reads TGTGCCAGCAGCCCTAGCGGGGCTGCCTACGAGCAGTACTTC.